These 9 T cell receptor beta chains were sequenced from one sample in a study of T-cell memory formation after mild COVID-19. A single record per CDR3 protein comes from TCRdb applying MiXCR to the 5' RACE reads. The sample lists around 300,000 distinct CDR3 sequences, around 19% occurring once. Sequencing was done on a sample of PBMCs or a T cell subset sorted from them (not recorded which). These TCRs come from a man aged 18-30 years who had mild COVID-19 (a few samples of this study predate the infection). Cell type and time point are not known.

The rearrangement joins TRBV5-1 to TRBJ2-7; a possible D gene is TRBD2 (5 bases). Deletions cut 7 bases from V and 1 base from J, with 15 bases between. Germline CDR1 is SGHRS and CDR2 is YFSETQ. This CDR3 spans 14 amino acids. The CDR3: CASARGQSSYEQYF. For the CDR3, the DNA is TGCGCCAGCGCGAGAGGGCAGTCTTCCTACGAGCAGTACTTC.

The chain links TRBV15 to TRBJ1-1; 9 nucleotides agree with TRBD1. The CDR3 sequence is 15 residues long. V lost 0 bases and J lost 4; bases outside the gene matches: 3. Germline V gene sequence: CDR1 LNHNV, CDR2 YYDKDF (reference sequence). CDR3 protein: CATSRDRGQGTEAFF. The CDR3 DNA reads TGTGCCACCAGCAGAGATAGGGGACAGGGCACTGAAGCTTTCTTT.

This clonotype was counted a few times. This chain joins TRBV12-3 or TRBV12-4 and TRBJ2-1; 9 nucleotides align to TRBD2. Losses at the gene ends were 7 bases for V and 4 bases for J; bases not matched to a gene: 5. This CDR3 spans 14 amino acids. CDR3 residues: CASTGGGVYNEQFF. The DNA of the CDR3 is TGTGCCAGCACTGGCGGGGGGGTATACAATGAGCAGTTCTTC.

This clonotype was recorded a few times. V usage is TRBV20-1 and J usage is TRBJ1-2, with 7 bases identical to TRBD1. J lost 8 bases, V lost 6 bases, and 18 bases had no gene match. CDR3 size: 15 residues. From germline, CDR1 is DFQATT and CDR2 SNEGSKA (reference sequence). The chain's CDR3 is CSALTVQGPQWGYTF. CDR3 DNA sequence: TGCAGTGCACTGACGGTACAGGGGCCCCAGTGGGGCTACACCTTC.

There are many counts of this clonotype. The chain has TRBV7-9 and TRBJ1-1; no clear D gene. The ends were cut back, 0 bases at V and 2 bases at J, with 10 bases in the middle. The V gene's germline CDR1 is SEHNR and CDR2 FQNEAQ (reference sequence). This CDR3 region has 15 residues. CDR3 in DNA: TGTGCCAGCAGCTTAGCTGCAGGCCCAAACACTGAAGCTTTCTTT. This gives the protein CASSLAAGPNTEAFF.

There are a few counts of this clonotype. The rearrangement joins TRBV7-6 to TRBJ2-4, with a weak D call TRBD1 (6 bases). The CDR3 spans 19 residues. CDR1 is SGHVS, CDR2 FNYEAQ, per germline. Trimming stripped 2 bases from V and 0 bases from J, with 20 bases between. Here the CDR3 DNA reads TGTGCCAGCAGCTTAATCAGCAGGGGTCAGGGTTCAGCCAAAAACATTCAGTACTTC. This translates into CASSLISRGQGSAKNIQYF.

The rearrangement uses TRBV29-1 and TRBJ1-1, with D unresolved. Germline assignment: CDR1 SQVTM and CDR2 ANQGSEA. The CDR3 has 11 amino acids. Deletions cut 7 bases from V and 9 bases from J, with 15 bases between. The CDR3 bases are TGCAGCGCCGACTGGGAGTGGAAAGCTTTCTTT. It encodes CSADWEWKAFF.

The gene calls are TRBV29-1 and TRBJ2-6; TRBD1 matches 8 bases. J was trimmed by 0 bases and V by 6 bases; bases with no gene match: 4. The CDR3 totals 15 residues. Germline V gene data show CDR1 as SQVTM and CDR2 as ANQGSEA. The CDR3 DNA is TGCAGCGTGACAGGGGACCTCTCTGGGGCCAACGTCCTGACTTTC. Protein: CSVTGDLSGANVLTF.

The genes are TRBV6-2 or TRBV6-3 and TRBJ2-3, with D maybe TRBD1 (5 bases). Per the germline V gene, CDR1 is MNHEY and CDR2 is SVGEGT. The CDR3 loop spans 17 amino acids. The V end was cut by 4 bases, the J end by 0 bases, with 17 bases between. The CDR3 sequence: CASSFGHGHSSTDTQYF. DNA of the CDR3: TGTGCCAGCAGTTTTGGACACGGTCACTCTAGCACAGATACGCAGTATTTT.